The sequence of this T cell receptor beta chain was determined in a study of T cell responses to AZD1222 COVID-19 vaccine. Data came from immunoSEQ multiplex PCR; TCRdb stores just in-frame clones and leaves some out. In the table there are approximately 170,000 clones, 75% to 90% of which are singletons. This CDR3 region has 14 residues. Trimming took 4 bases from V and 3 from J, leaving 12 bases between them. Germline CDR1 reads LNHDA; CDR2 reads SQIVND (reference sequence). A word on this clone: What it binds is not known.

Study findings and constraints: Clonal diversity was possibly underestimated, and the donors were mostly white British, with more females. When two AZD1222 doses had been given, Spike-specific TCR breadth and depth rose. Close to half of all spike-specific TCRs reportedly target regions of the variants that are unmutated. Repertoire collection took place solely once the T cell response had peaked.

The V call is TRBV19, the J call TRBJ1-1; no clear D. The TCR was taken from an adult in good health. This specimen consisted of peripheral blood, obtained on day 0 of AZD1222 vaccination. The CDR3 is CASSTHPEHTEAFF. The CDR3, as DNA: TGTGCCAGTAGTACACATCCAGAGCACACTGAAGCTTTCTTT.